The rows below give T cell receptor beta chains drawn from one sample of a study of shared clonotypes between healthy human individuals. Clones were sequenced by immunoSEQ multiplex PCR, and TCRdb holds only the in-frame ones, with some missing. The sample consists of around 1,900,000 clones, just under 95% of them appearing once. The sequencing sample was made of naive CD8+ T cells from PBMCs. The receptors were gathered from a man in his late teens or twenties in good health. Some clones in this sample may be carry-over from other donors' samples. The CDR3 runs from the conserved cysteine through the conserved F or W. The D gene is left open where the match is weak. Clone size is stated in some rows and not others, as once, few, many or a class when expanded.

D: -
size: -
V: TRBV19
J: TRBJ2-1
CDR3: CASSSRGNEQFF
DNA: TGTGCCAGTAGTTCCAGGGGCAATGAGCAGTTCTTC

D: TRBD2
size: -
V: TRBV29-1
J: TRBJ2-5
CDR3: CSVAAEGTSGRKETQYF
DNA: TGCAGCGTCGCAGCTGAAGGAACTAGCGGGAGGAAAGAGACCCAGTACTTC

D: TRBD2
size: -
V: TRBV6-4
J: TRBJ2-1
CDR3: CASSDPTSGRWEQFF
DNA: TGTGCCAGCAGTGACCCGACTAGCGGGAGGTGGGAGCAGTTCTTC

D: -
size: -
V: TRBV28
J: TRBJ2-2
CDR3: CASSRARGELFF
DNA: TGTGCCAGCAGTCGCGCTCGCGGGGAGCTGTTTTTT

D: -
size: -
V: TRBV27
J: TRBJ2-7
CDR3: CASSPGGGYEQYF
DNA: TGTGCCAGCAGTCCCGGAGGAGGATACGAGCAGTACTTC

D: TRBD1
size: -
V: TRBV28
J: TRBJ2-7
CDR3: CASRTGHSYEQYF
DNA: TGTGCCAGTCGGACAGGGCATTCCTACGAGCAGTACTTC

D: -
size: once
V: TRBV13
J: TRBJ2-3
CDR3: CATGAKGLADTQYF
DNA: TGTGCCACCGGGGCCAAAGGGCTAGCAGATACGCAGTATTTT

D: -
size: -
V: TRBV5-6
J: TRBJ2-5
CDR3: CASSQGWEWQETQYF
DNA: TGTGCCAGCAGCCAAGGGTGGGAGTGGCAAGAGACCCAGTACTTC

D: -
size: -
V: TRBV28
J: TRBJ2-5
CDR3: CASTEGRSQETQYF
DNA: TGTGCCAGCACCGAAGGACGCAGCCAAGAGACCCAGTACTTC

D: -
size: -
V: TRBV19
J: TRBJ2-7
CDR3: CASSIGRGRSYEQYF
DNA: TGTGCCAGTAGTATTGGTCGGGGGAGGTCCTACGAGCAGTACTTC

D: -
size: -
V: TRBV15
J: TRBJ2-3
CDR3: CATSRFASDGTTDTQYF
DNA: TGTGCCACCAGCAGATTCGCCTCGGACGGGACCACAGATACGCAGTATTTT

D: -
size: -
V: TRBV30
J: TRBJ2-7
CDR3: CAWRVGGNYEQYF
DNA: TGTGCCTGGAGAGTAGGGGGAAACTACGAGCAGTACTTC

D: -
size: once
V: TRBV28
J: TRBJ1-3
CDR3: CASSSLILNRADTIYF
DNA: TGTGCCAGCAGTTCCTTGATCCTAAACCGGGCGGACACCATATATTTT

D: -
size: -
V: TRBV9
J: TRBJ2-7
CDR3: CASSEGASGSSYEQYF
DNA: TGTGCCAGCAGCGAGGGGGCAAGCGGGAGTAGTTACGAGCAGTACTTC

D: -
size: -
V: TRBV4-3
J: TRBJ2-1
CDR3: CASSQDTATYNEQFF
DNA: TGCGCCAGCAGCCAAGACACGGCTACCTACAATGAGCAGTTCTTC

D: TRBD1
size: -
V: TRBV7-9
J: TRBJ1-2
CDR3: CASSLAKATGARLNYGYTF
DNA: TGTGCCAGCAGCTTAGCGAAAGCAACAGGGGCCCGACTTAACTATGGCTACACCTTC

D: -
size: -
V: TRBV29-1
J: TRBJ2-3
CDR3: CSVERGGLSTDTQYF
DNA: TGCAGCGTTGAAAGGGGAGGACTCAGCACAGATACGCAGTATTTT

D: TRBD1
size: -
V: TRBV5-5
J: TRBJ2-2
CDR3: CASSLDPRPTGTNTGELFF
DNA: TGTGCCAGCAGCTTGGACCCCCGCCCGACAGGGACGAACACCGGGGAGCTGTTTTTT

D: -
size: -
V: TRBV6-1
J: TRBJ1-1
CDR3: CASSLGVGTEAFF
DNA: TGTGCCAGCTCCCTTGGGGTTGGGACTGAAGCTTTCTTT

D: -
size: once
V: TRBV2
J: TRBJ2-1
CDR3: CASSLTRTISYNEQFF
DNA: TGTGCCAGCAGCCTCACTCGGACTATTTCCTACAATGAGCAGTTCTTC

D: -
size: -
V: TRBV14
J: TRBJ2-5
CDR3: CASSQVMAVGETQYF
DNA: TGTGCCAGCAGCCAAGTTATGGCGGTTGGGGAGACCCAGTACTTC

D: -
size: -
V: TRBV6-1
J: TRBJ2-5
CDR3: CASSVLGETQYF
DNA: TGTGCCAGCAGTGTACTGGGGGAGACCCAGTACTTC

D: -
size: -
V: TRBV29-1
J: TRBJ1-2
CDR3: CSVSTGANYGYTF
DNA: TGCAGCGTATCGACAGGAGCTAACTATGGCTACACCTTC

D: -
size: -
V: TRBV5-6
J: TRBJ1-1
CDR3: CASSTPGGNTEAFF
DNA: TGTGCCAGCAGTACTCCTGGGGGGAACACTGAAGCTTTCTTT

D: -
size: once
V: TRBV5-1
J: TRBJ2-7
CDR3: CASSLAGGGTDYEQYF
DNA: TGCGCCAGCAGCTTGGCCGGTGGCGGAACGGACTACGAGCAGTACTTC

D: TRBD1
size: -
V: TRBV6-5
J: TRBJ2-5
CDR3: CASSSRDRVRETQYF
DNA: TGTGCCAGCAGTTCCCGGGACAGGGTGAGAGAGACCCAGTACTTC

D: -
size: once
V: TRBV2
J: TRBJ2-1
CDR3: CASSEASMIGNEQFF
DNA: TGTGCCAGCAGTGAAGCGTCGATGATCGGGAATGAGCAGTTCTTC

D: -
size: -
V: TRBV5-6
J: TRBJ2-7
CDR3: CASSFFYSHEQYF
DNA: TGTGCCAGCAGCTTTTTCTACTCCCACGAGCAGTACTTC

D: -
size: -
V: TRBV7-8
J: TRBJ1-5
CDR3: CASSLAPVGDYSNQPQHF
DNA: TGTGCCAGCAGCTTGGCACCGGTGGGAGACTATAGCAATCAGCCCCAGCATTTT

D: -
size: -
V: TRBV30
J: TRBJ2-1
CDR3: CAWSNGNEQFF
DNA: TGTGCCTGGAGTAATGGGAATGAGCAGTTCTTC

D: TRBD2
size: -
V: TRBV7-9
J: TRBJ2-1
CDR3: CASSRRLAGVYNEQFF
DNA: TGTGCCAGCAGCCGGCGGCTAGCGGGAGTCTACAATGAGCAGTTCTTC

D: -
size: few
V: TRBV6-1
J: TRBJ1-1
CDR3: CASRWGNRVEAFF
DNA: TGTGCCAGCAGATGGGGGAACAGGGTCGAAGCTTTCTTT

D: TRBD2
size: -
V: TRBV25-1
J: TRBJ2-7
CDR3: CASSEREASGTYEQYF
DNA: TGTGCCAGCAGTGAACGAGAGGCTAGCGGAACGTACGAGCAGTACTTC

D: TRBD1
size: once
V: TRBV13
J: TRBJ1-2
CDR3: CASSTQGRVYGYTF
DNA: TGTGCCAGCAGTACACAGGGGCGCGTCTATGGCTACACCTTC

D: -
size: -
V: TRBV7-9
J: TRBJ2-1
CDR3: CASSADGVGYEQFF
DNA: TGTGCCAGCAGCGCAGACGGCGTTGGATATGAGCAGTTCTTC

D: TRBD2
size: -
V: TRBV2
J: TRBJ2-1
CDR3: CASGRGTSVLDEQFF
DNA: TGTGCCAGCGGGAGAGGGACTAGCGTTCTGGATGAGCAGTTCTTC

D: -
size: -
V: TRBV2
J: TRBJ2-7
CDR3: CASSPLSEQYF
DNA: TGTGCCAGCAGTCCCCTATCAGAGCAGTACTTC

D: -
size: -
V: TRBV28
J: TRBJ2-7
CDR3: CASSFLGGSYEQYF
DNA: TGTGCCAGCAGTTTCTTAGGGGGCTCCTACGAGCAGTACTTC

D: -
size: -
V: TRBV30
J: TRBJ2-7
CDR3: CAWSDSGYEQYF
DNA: TGTGCCTGGAGTGATAGTGGCTACGAGCAGTACTTC

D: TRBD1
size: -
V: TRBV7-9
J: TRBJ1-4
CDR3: CASSLRGVGEKLFF
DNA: TGTGCCAGCAGCCTCAGGGGGGTTGGTGAAAAACTGTTTTTT

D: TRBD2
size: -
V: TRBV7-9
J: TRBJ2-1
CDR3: CASSLGTSGYNEQFF
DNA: TGTGCCAGCAGCCTAGGGACTAGCGGATACAATGAGCAGTTCTTC

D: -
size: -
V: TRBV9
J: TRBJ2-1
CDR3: CASSVAGQSSYNEQFF
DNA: TGTGCCAGCAGCGTAGCCGGTCAGAGCTCCTACAATGAGCAGTTCTTC

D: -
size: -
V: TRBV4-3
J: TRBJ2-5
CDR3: CASSPGTGGKETQYF
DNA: TGCGCCAGCAGCCCCGGGACTGGAGGTAAAGAGACCCAGTACTTC

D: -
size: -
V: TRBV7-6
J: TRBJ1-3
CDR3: CASSPGRTGNTIYF
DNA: TGTGCCAGCAGCCCGGGGAGGACTGGAAACACCATATATTTT

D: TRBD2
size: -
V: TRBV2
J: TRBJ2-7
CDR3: CASSGGQAKTGLAVYEQYF
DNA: TGTGCCAGCAGTGGTGGACAGGCGAAAACCGGACTAGCGGTTTACGAGCAGTACTTC

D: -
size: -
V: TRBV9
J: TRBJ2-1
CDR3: CASSPFGGYNEQFF
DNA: TGTGCCAGCAGCCCCTTCGGCGGATACAATGAGCAGTTCTTC

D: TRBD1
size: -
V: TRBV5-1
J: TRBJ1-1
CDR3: CASSWGQGMGTEAFF
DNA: TGCGCCAGCAGCTGGGGACAGGGGATGGGCACTGAAGCTTTCTTT

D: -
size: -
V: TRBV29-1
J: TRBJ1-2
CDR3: CSVEDGRSGGYTF
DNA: TGCAGCGTTGAAGACGGCAGGAGTGGTGGCTACACCTTC

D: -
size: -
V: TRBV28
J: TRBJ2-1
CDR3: CASSLPGNQPDNEQFF
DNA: TGTGCCAGCAGTTTACCCGGGAACCAACCCGACAATGAGCAGTTCTTC

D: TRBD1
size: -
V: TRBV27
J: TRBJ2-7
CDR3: CASSLRQGGYEQYF
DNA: TGTGCCAGCAGTTTAAGACAGGGCGGCTACGAGCAGTACTTC

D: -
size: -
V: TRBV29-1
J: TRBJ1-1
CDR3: CSGRTLNTEAFF
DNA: TGCAGCGGTAGGACACTGAACACTGAAGCTTTCTTT

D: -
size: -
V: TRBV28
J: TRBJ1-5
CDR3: CASTWGAPNQPQHF
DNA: TGTGCCAGCACCTGGGGAGCGCCCAATCAGCCCCAGCATTTT

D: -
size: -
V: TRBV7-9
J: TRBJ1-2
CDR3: CASSLRDTISGGYTF
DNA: TGTGCCAGCAGCTTAAGGGACACGATAAGTGGTGGCTACACCTTC

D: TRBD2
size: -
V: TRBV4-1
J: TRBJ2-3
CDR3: CASSQVERERAMGDTQYF
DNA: TGCGCCAGCAGCCAAGTGGAGCGGGAGAGGGCAATGGGGGATACGCAGTATTTT